This passage covers 2 T cell receptor beta chains from one sample sequenced in a study of technical replicates of blood from a few donors. Profiling relied on immunoSEQ multiplex PCR, and the TCRdb table lists in-frame clones only, not all of them. The profile shows approximately 73,000 clones, 95% of them singletons. The sequenced material came from T cells isolated from PBMCs. The receptors come from a human donor in good health.

This chain connects TRBV28 to TRBJ2-5; a possible D gene is TRBD2 (5 bases). V lost 9 bases to trimming and J lost 1 base, with 9 bases between them. The CDR3 contains 12 residues. Germline values: CDR1 MDHEN, CDR2 SYDVKM. The CDR3 reads CASGSSQETQYF. The DNA for the CDR3 is TGTGCCAGTGGGAGCTCCCAAGAGACCCAGTACTTC.

This chain uses TRBV11-2 with TRBJ1-1; D is unclear. The V end was cut by 5 bases, the J end by 2 bases, with 15 bases between. Germline CDR1 SGHAT, CDR2 FQNNGV. The CDR3 totals 15 residues. This CDR3 reads CASSPNYGDNTEAFF. In DNA, the CDR3 is TGTGCCAGCAGCCCCAACTACGGCGACAACACTGAAGCTTTCTTT.